This TCR beta chain came from a study of breast tumors, draining lymph nodes, adjacent tissues. One entry per CDR3 protein results from TCRdb running MiXCR on the multiplex PCR reads. The sample contains about 89,000 distinct CDR3 sequences, approximately 30% of which appear only once. Breast cancer patients provided tissue from their axillary draining lymph nodes. V lost 1 base and J 4 bases, leaving 11 bases between the germline ends. CDR3 length equals 15 residues. Germline CDR1 reads MDHEN; CDR2 reads SYDVKM. V gene TRBV28 combines with J gene TRBJ1-5; D remains ambiguous. Sequences were obtained from axillary lymph node tissue. The source of this sequence is a female donor with breast cancer. Some clones in this sample may be carry-over from other donors' samples. The CDR3: CASSLFPSANQPQHF. DNA for the CDR3: TGTGCCAGCAGTTTATTCCCTTCGGCAAATCAGCCCCAGCATTTT.